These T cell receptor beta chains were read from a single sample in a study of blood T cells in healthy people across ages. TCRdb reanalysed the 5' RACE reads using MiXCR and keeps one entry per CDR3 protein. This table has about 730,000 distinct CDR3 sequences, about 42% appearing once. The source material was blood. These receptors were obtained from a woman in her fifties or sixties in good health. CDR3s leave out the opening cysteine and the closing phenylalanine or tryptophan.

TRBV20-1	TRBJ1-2	SARVVGGGNYGYT
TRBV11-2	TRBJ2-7	ASSSSGEKY
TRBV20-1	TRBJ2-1	SARDPKRLHHGQF
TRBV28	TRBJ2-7	ASSWTGSSYEQY
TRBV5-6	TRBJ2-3	ASSPHSKTSTDTQY
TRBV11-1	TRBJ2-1	ASSHSGISYNEQF
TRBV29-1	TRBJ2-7	SVEKTGGYEQY
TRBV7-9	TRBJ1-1	ASSQSGGGHTEAF
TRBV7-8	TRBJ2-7	ASSYAYYEQY
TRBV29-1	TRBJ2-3	SVVTSGDKEADTQY
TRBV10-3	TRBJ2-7	ATLGSQQYEQY
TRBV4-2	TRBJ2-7	ASSQEGQSEQY
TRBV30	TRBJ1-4	AWSVLGNHNEKLF
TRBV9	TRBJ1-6	ASSVGSGNSPLH
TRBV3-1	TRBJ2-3	ASSQGEFDTQY
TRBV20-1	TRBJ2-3	SASSLADSTDTQY
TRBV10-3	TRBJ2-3	AISESDTRVLTDTQY
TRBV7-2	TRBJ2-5	ASDNRQETQY
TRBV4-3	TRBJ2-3	ASRKGGGTDTQY
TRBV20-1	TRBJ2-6	SARVPSFSGANVLT
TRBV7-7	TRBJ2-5	ASSRWERDEQY
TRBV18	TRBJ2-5	ASSPPEGQETQY
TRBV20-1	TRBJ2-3	SARTSGSDTQY